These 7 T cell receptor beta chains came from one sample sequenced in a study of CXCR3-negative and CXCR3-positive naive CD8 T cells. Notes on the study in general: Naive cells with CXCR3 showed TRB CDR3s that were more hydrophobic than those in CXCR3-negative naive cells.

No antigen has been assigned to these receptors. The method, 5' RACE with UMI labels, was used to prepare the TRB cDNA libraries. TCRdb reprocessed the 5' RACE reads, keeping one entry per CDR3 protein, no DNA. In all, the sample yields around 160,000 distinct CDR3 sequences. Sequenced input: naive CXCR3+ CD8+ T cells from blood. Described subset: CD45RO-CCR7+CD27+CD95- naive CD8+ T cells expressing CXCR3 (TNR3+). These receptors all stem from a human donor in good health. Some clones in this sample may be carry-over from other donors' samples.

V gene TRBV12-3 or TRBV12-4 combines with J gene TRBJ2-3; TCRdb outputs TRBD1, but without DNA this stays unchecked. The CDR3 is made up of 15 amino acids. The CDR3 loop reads CASSRGTGYTDTQYF.

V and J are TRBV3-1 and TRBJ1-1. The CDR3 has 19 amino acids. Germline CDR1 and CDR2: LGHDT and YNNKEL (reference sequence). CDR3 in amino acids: CASSQDPLAGGWGNTEAFF.

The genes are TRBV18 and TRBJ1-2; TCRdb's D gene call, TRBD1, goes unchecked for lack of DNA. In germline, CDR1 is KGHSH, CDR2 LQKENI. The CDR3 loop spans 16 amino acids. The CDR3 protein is CASSPPPGISHYGYTF.

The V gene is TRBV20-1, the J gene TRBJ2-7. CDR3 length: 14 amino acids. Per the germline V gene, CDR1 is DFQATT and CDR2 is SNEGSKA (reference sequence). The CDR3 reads CSARDLTGSYEQYF.

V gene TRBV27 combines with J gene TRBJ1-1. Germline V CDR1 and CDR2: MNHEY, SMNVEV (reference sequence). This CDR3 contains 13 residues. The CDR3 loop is CASSSGGVTEAFF.

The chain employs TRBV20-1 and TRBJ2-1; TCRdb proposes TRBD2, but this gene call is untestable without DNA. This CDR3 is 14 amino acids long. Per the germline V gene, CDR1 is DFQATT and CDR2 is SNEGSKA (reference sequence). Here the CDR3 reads CRADSGRSYNEQFF.

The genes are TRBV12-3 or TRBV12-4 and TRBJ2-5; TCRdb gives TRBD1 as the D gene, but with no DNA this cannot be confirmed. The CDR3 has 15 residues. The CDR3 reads CASSFWDPRAETQYF.